The source of this T cell receptor (beta chain) is a study of cytomegalovirus exposure and HLA in healthy donors. Study-level points and caveats: Cytomegalovirus association was listed for about 170 TCR beta chains. Accounts indicate the classifier identified cytomegalovirus status with strong specificity and sensitivity. Most TCRs appeared rarely, but some public TCRs recurred in many donors.

The CDR3 has 14 residues. CDR1 SSHAT and CDR2 FNYEAQ come from the germline V gene (reference sequence). J gave up 0 bases and V 6 bases, and 3 bases lay outside the gene matches. Method: immunoSEQ multiplex PCR; TCRdb's copy keeps in-frame clones and lacks some. Found here are some 90,000 clones, less than 90% of them singletons; the top ten hold over 6%. Separate from the roughly 670-subject first cohort, the approximately 120-subject validation cohort was the one that the donors belonged to. In the case of this clone: Its specificity is not known.

The clonotype originates from a man aged 18 to 29 in good health and CMV-seropositive. The sequenced sample consisted of PBMCs. The chain combines TRBV7-7 with TRBJ2-7, with TRBD1 matching over 9 bases. In DNA, the CDR3 is TGTGCCAGCAGTACGGGACAGGGCTCCTACGAGCAGTACTTC. Its protein product is CASSTGQGSYEQYF.